This entry concerns a single TCR beta chain. Its antigen is unidentified. Looked up from germline, CDR1 is SGHVS and CDR2 is FNYEAQ. V trimming: 1 base; J trimming: 2 bases; junction bases outside the gene matches: 9. This CDR3 is 17 amino acids long. The data were produced by immunoSEQ multiplex PCR, yet TCRdb's version contains in-frame clones alone and is incomplete. The top ten clones hold 3% to 5% of a sample with hundreds of thousands of clones, about 91% of them seen once. This sample is part of a study of Ad26.COV2.S vaccination and SARS-CoV-2 variants. Overall study findings and caveats: Non-spike TCR breadth was similar in vaccine and placebo recipients. Reportedly, after vaccination the spike-specific CD8+ and CD4+ T cell responses displayed substantial breadth. Vaccine recipients posted higher spike-specific TCR breadth than their placebo counterparts.

The gene calls are TRBV7-6 and TRBJ2-3, with TRBD1 matching 7 bases. The sample was peripheral blood, taken after recovery from COVID-19. The sequence came from a human donor who had recovered from COVID-19. CDR3 residues: CASSLGAGGQNTDTQYF. The CDR3 DNA follows: TGTGCCAGCAGCTTAGGTGCAGGGGGACAGAACACAGATACGCAGTATTTT.